This T cell receptor beta chain appears in the sequencing data of a study of preoperative IRX-2 immunotherapy in early breast cancer. Germline V gives CDR1 LNHDA, CDR2 SQIVND (reference sequence). The CDR3 is 13 residues long. V was trimmed by 2 bases and J by 7 bases, leaving 11 bases between them. Generated by immunoSEQ multiplex PCR, the TCRdb table keeps only in-frame clones and is missing some. The data show 25,000 to 30,000 clones, over 75% seen once. Treatment defined: preoperative locoregional IRX-2 cytokine immunotherapy. Preoperative locoregional IRX-2 cytokine immunotherapy was tested in the phase Ib source study.

This specimen was lymph node tissue, taken after IRX-2 immunotherapy. The receptor was derived from a human donor with breast cancer. This chain uses TRBV19 with TRBJ1-1, with a tentative D call TRBD1 (5 bases). This CDR3 is CASSIYGADEAFF. The CDR3 coding sequence is TGTGCCAGTAGTATATATGGGGCGGATGAAGCTTTCTTT.